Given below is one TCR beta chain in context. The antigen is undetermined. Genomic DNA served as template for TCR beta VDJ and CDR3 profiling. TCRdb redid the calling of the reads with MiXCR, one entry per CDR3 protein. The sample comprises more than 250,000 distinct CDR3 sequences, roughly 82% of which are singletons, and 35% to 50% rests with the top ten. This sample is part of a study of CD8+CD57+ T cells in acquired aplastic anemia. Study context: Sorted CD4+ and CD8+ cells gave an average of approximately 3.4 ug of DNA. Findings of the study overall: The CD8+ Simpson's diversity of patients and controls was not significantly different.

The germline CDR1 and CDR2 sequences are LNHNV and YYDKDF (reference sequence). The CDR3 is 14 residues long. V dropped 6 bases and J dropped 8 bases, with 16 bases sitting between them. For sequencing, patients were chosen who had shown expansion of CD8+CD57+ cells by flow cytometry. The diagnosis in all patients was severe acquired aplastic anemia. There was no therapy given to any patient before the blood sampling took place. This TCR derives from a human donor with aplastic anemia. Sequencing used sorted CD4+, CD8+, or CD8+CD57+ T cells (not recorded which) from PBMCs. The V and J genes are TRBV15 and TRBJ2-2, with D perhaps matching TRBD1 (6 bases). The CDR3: CATRSRGERGELFF. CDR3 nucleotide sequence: TGTGCCACCAGAAGCAGGGGCGAGCGAGGGGAGCTGTTTTTT. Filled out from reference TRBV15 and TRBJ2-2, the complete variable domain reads DAMVIQNPRYQVTQFGKPVTLSCSQTLNHNVMYWYQQKSSQAPKLLFHYYDKDFNNEADTPDNFQSRRPNTSFCFLDIRSPGLGDTAMYLCATRSRGERGELFFGEGSRLTVL.